This T cell receptor beta chain was documented in a study of blood T cells in healthy people across ages. Each sample used at least 7 million PBMCs. The V end lost 6 bases, the J end lost 8 bases, and 13 bases lay between the germline ends. The CDR3 runs to 12 residues. CDR1 and CDR2 (germline): MNHNY, SVGAGI (reference sequence). Together with a sample-barcoded 5' primer, a J-beta primer mix was included in a second PCR lasting roughly 6 to 12 cycles. TCRdb recomputed calls from the 5' RACE reads with MiXCR, one row per CDR3 protein. The data show roughly 1,500,000 distinct CDR3 sequences, around 35% seen once.

The TCR sequence derives from a woman aged 30 to 39 in good health. The sequenced sample consisted of blood. This chain connects TRBV6-6 to TRBJ2-5; TRBD1 might be the D (5 bases). The CDR3 is CASSPQVDTQYF. The DNA for the CDR3 is TGTGCCAGCAGCCCACAGGTGGATACCCAGTACTTC.